This T cell receptor beta chain was found in a study of a mutant IDH1 vaccine in newly diagnosed glioma. Looking at the study overall: Patients previously underwent radiotherapy, temozolomide, or both, and most underwent both.

Only in-frame clones appear in the TCRdb table, and some are missing; sequencing was by immunoSEQ multiplex PCR. Among around 50,000 clones listed, about 88% were seen once. With 2 bases removed from V and 7 bases from J, the gap between germline ends came to 12 bases. This CDR3 has 14 residues. The V gene's germline CDR1 is GTSNPN and CDR2 SVGIG (reference sequence). In this sample, this clone turned up a few times. Its antigen is unknown. The time point was: week 47, end of study. One vaccine dose held 300 ug of mutant IDH1 20-mer peptide and came with topical imiquimod. The chain uses TRBV30 and TRBJ1-6; a possible D gene is TRBD1 (6 bases). Material: PBMCs, obtained from a glioma patient whose treatment included an IDH1 peptide vaccine. The sequence derives from a woman in her thirties with glioma. Some clones in this sample may be carry-over from other donors' samples. CDR3 sequence reads: CAWSRGQTNSPLHF. The CDR3 region has the DNA TGTGCCTGGAGTCGAGGACAGACCAATTCACCCCTCCACTTT.